These 10 T cell receptor beta chains share one sample of origin, sequenced in a study of blood T cell repertoires in COVID-19. Profiled with immunoSEQ multiplex PCR; TCRdb holds only in-frame clones, not every one. The sample has about 330,000 clones; roughly 86% are singletons. Sample: peripheral blood. These receptors all come from a man aged 30 to 45 with COVID-19, enrolled during active disease.

CDR3 protein: CASSQVGGAASYGYTF. The CDR3 coding sequence is TGCGCCAGCAGCCAAGTGGGGGGGGCAGCAAGCTATGGCTACACCTTC. The chain carries TRBV4-3 and TRBJ1-2; D perhaps matches TRBD1 (6 bases). V was cut by 1 base and J by 4 bases, with 16 bases left in between. The germline V gene encodes CDR1 LGHNA and CDR2 YSLEER. The CDR3 totals 16 residues.

The chain is built from TRBV9 and TRBJ1-2; no definite D call. Germline V gives CDR1 SGDLS, CDR2 YYNGEE. The CDR3 contains 12 residues. The V gene lost 1 base and the J gene lost 5 bases, with 6 bases spanning the gap. CDR3 DNA sequence: TGTGCCAGCAGCGTAAGAGGATATGGCTACACCTTC. Its translation: CASSVRGYGYTF.

This chain links TRBV7-7 with TRBJ2-5; 9 positions match TRBD1. J gave up 4 bases and V 0 bases, and 3 bases lay outside the gene matches. Germline values: CDR1 SSHAT, CDR2 FNYEAQ (reference sequence). CDR3 length equals 15 residues. The CDR3 DNA follows: TGTGCCAGCAGCTTAGCGGGGGGACAGGGAGAGACCCAGTACTTC. Translation: CASSLAGGQGETQYF.

The chain combines TRBV6-2 or TRBV6-3 with TRBJ2-7, with 7 bases fitting TRBD1. The junction had 4 bases not matched to a gene; V was cut back by 2 bases and J by 0 bases. The germline V gene has CDR1 MNHEY and CDR2 SVGEGT. CDR3 length: 15 residues. The CDR3 protein is CASSYGQAYSYEQYF. For the CDR3, the DNA is TGTGCCAGCAGTTACGGACAGGCCTACTCCTACGAGCAGTACTTC.

This clone was picked up one time. J is TRBJ2-2 and V is TRBV6-7; possible D gene TRBD1, 7 bases. TRBV6-7 is an ORF for which the function is uncertain. Trimming shortened V by 6 bases and J by 5 bases, and 16 bases separated the two germline ends. The CDR3 sequence is 15 residues long. The CDR3 coding sequence is TGTGCCAGCAGATCCAAGACAGGGACTACCGGGGAGCTGTTTTTT. This encodes CASRSKTGTTGELFF.

V gene TRBV10-3 combines with J gene TRBJ2-2, with D tentatively TRBD2 (6 bases). The CDR3 has 15 amino acids. CDR1 and CDR2 (germline): ENHRY, SYGVKD. Trimming pared 8 bases from V and 4 bases from J, leaving 17 bases between. CDR3 nucleotide sequence: TGTGCCATCTCTGGCGGGACTGGGCCCACCGGGGAGCTGTTTTTT. It codes for CAISGGTGPTGELFF.

This clone occurred once. The gene calls are TRBV5-1 and TRBJ2-7; 7 bases are shared with TRBD1. From germline, CDR1 is SGHRS and CDR2 YFSETQ. V dropped 3 bases and J dropped 2; count of bases not matched to a gene: 14. The CDR3 has 17 amino acids. This chain's CDR3 is CASSYISGTANPYEQYF. Written as DNA, the CDR3 is TGCGCCAGCAGCTACATTTCCGGGACAGCTAATCCCTACGAGCAGTACTTC.

The chain joins TRBV19 to TRBJ1-4; D is perhaps TRBD1 (5 bases). V was shortened by 3 bases and J by 3 bases, with 11 bases between the two germline ends. Germline V lookup: CDR1 LNHDA, CDR2 SQIVND (reference sequence). There are 15 residues in the CDR3. The chain's CDR3 is CASSMEGLANEKLFF. The CDR3 region has the DNA TGTGCCAGTAGTATGGAGGGGCTGGCTAATGAAAAACTGTTTTTT.

This chain uses TRBV27 with TRBJ2-7; TRBD1 might be the D (6 bases). V was clipped by 7 bases and J by 6 bases, with 22 bases between them. Germline lookup yields CDR1 MNHEY and CDR2 SMNVEV (reference sequence). The CDR3 covers 15 residues. The CDR3 sequence: CASTLRRGGKGEQYF. Written as DNA, the CDR3 is TGTGCCAGCACCCTCCGCCGAGGGGGAAAAGGCGAGCAGTACTTC.

This rearrangement joins TRBV7-3 to TRBJ1-3; 7 nucleotides agree with TRBD1. CDR1 and CDR2 from the germline V gene are SGHTA and FQGTGA. The CDR3 spans 17 residues. V shed 3 bases, J shed 4 bases, and the junction held 12 bases outside the gene matches. This CDR3 reads CASSFRPGTEKGNTIYF. In nucleotides, the CDR3 is TGTGCCAGCAGCTTCCGACCCGGGACAGAAAAAGGAAACACCATATATTTT.